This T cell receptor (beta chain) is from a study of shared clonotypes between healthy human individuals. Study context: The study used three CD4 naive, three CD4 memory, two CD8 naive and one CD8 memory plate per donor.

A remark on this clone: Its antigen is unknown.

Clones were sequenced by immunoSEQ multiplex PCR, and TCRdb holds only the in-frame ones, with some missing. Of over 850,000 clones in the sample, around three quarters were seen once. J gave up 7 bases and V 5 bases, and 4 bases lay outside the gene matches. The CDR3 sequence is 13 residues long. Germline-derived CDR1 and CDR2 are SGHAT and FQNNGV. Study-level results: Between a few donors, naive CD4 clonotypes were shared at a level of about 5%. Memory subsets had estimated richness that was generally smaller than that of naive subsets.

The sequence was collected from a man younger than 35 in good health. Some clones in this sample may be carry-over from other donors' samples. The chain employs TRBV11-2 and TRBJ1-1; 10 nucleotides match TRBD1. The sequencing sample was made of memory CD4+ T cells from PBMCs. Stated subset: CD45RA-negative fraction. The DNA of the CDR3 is TGTGCCAGCAGCCCGGACAGGGGGGATGAAGCTTTCTTT. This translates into CASSPDRGDEAFF.